The 19 T cell receptor beta chains presented below share a single source sample, sequenced in a study of cytomegalovirus exposure and HLA in healthy donors. The PCR made use of 60 Vbeta and 13 Jbeta primers. Measured with immunoSEQ multiplex PCR; TCRdb has only the in-frame clones, and not every one. The sample shows some 110,000 clones, roughly 13% of them seen only once. Sequencing was done on a sample of PBMCs. These TCRs come from a man aged 35 to 55 in good health and CMV-seropositive.

This clone has more than one count but fewer than ten. V is TRBV7-6 and J is TRBJ2-2; a possible D gene is TRBD1 (5 bases). The germline CDR1 and CDR2 sequences are SGHVS and FNYEAQ. Trimming pared 5 bases from V and 6 bases from J, leaving 13 bases between. The CDR3 has 14 amino acids. DNA for the CDR3: TGTGCCAGCAGCAAAGACAGTTTTGCCGGGGAGCTGTTTTTT. Translating gives CASSKDSFAGELFF.

This clone was found a few times. The V gene is TRBV27, the J gene TRBJ2-7, with a tentative D call TRBD2 (5 bases). The CDR3 is 14 residues long. V was trimmed by 3 bases and J by 6 bases, leaving 15 bases between them. Germline loops: CDR1 MNHEY, CDR2 SMNVEV (reference sequence). The CDR3 sequence is CASSFRGLSSEQYF. CDR3 nucleotide sequence: TGTGCCAGCAGTTTCCGAGGGTTGAGCTCCGAGCAGTACTTC.

This clone occurred a few times. This chain uses TRBV9 with TRBJ2-1, with 9 bases aligning to TRBD2. The CDR3 contains 15 residues. V trimming: 2 bases; J trimming: 5 bases; junction bases outside the gene matches: 5. CDR1 and CDR2 from the germline V gene are SGDLS and YYNGEE. The CDR3 region has the DNA TGTGCCAGCAGCGTTAGCGGGAGCGGGAACAATGAGCAGTTCTTC. This codes for CASSVSGSGNNEQFF.

The rearrangement joins TRBV18 to TRBJ2-4; possible D gene TRBD1, 6 bases. Per germline, CDR1 KGHSH and CDR2 LQKENI. CDR3 length: 16 residues. Trimming cost V 2 bases and J 1 base, with 12 bases left between them. The CDR3 region has the DNA TGTGCCAGCTCACCAGACAGGTCGGGGGCCAAAAACATTCAGTACTTC. Translation: CASSPDRSGAKNIQYF.

This clone turned up a few times. The chain links TRBV4-2 to TRBJ2-1; 13 bases match TRBD2. Germline V CDR1 and CDR2: LGHNA, YNFKEQ. The J segment lost 8 bases and the V segment lost 1 base, leaving 5 bases of the junction unmatched. The CDR3 length is 16 residues. CDR3: CASSQGGLAGFDEQFF. The CDR3 DNA is TGTGCCAGCAGCCAAGGGGGACTAGCGGGATTCGATGAGCAGTTCTTC.

The chain is built from TRBV28 and TRBJ1-1, with unresolved D. Trimming took off 6 bases at V and 7 bases at J, with 15 bases between the two ends. The CDR3 has 13 amino acids. Germline V gene data show CDR1 as MDHEN and CDR2 as SYDVKM. The CDR3 loop reads CASSFQANFEAFF. The CDR3 DNA sequence: TGTGCCAGCAGCTTCCAGGCGAATTTTGAAGCTTTCTTT.

The CDR3 spells CASSLAQGLGTQYF. Written as DNA, the CDR3 is TGCGCCAGCAGCTTGGCCCAGGGGTTGGGCACCCAGTACTTC. The genes are TRBV5-1 and TRBJ2-5, with a weak D call TRBD1 (6 bases). The V and J ends lost 0 bases and 8 bases respectively, with 14 bases between them. This CDR3 has 14 residues. Germline V lookup: CDR1 SGHRS, CDR2 YFSETQ.

This clone was detected a few times. The rearrangement uses TRBV2 and TRBJ2-5; a possible D gene is TRBD1 (6 bases). Trimming shortened V by 8 bases and J by 5 bases, and 15 bases separated the two germline ends. From germline, CDR1 is SNHLY and CDR2 FYNNEI. This CDR3 has 13 amino acids. The CDR3 DNA follows: TGTGCCAGCGCTAAACAGGGATGGGAGACCCAGTACTTC. Protein product: CASAKQGWETQYF.

The chain has TRBV5-6 and TRBJ1-3, with D hard to call. V was trimmed by 1 base and J by 4 bases, leaving 6 bases between them. This CDR3 spans 13 amino acids. Looked up from germline, CDR1 is SGHDT and CDR2 is YYEEEE. The CDR3 DNA sequence: TGTGCCAGCAGCTTGCGCGGAGGAAACACCATATATTTT. It translates to CASSLRGGNTIYF.

J is TRBJ2-7 and V is TRBV5-6, with 11 bases matching TRBD1. The CDR3 consists of 15 residues. Germline CDR1 and CDR2: SGHDT and YYEEEE. V lost 4 bases and J lost 2; bases outside the gene matches: 5. CDR3 amino acids: CASSLGQGGPYEQYF. The CDR3 DNA is TGTGCCAGCAGCCTGGGACAGGGGGGACCCTACGAGCAGTACTTC.

V is TRBV28 and J is TRBJ1-4; D remains unclear. The CDR3 loop spans 14 amino acids. The germline V gene has CDR1 MDHEN and CDR2 SYDVKM. Trimming cost V 6 bases and J 3 bases, with 11 bases left between them. This chain's CDR3 is CASRWRQPNEKLFF. The CDR3 DNA follows: TGTGCCAGCAGGTGGCGGCAGCCTAATGAAAAACTGTTTTTT.

The rearrangement uses TRBV4-2 and TRBJ2-5, with 7 nucleotides matching TRBD2. The J segment lost 1 base and the V segment lost 0 bases, leaving 8 bases of the junction unmatched. Germline V gene lookup returns CDR1 LGHNA and CDR2 YNFKEQ. This CDR3 has 17 residues. Written as DNA, the CDR3 is TGTGCCAGCAGCCAAGATGGGCCGGGAGGTATCCAAGAGACCCAGTACTTC. Translation: CASSQDGPGGIQETQYF.

The chain has TRBV30 and TRBJ1-5; the D gene is possibly TRBD1 (6 bases). Germline V CDR1 and CDR2: GTSNPN, SVGIG (reference sequence). Trimming left V 8 bases short and J 0 bases short, with 11 bases between. This CDR3 has 13 amino acids. The CDR3 loop is CARDNNSNQPQHF. Written as DNA, the CDR3 is TGTGCCAGGGACAACAATAGCAATCAGCCCCAGCATTTT.

This chain joins TRBV15 and TRBJ2-1; D is possibly TRBD1 (5 bases). The CDR3 has 13 residues. Germline CDR1 reads LNHNV; CDR2 reads YYDKDF (reference sequence). The V end lost 5 bases, the J end lost 7 bases, and 12 bases lay between the germline ends. The CDR3 sequence: CATSPNRYNEQFF. CDR3 DNA sequence: TGTGCCACCAGCCCCAACAGGTATAATGAGCAGTTCTTC.

In this sample, this clone turned up a few times. The gene calls are TRBV5-1 and TRBJ2-5; TRBD2 aligns across 14 bases. Germline V gene data show CDR1 as SGHRS and CDR2 as YFSETQ. Unmatched junction bases numbered 3, after V lost 4 bases and J lost 4 bases. The CDR3 is made up of 15 amino acids. This CDR3 reads CASSKGLAGVETQYF. CDR3 DNA sequence: TGCGCCAGCAGCAAGGGACTAGCGGGAGTAGAGACCCAGTACTTC. Together with reference TRBV5-1 and TRBJ2-5, the CDR3 gives the full variable domain: KAGVTQTPRYLIKTRGQQVTLSCSPISGHRSVSWYQQTPGQGLQFLFEYFSETQRNKGNFPGRFSGRQFSNSRSEMNVSTLELGDSALYLCASSKGLAGVETQYFGPGTRLLVL.

The chain combines TRBV28 with TRBJ2-1; 7 positions match TRBD1. The CDR3 covers 14 residues. CDR1 is MDHEN and CDR2 is SYDVKM in the germline V gene. The V and J ends lost 2 bases and 2 bases, in that order; junction bases with no gene match: 0. The CDR3 reads CASSLGTAYNEQFF. The CDR3 DNA reads as TGTGCCAGCAGTTTAGGGACAGCCTACAATGAGCAGTTCTTC.

This clone was observed a few times. This chain joins TRBV28 and TRBJ2-1; D gene ambiguous. This CDR3 comprises 12 residues. Trimming took off 4 bases at V and 7 bases at J, with 8 bases between the two ends. Germline values: CDR1 MDHEN, CDR2 SYDVKM. CDR3 region: CASSSPRNEQFF. As DNA, the CDR3 is TGTGCCAGCAGTTCCCCCCGGAATGAGCAGTTCTTC.

The chain's CDR3 is CASSDTTEYGYTF. The CDR3 nucleotides read TGTGCCAGCAGTGACACGACAGAGTATGGCTACACCTTC. V is TRBV6-5 and J is TRBJ1-2; tentative D call: TRBD1 (5 bases). Trimming cost V 5 bases and J 5 bases, with 12 bases left between them. The germline V gene encodes CDR1 MNHEY and CDR2 SVGAGI. The CDR3 sequence is 13 residues long.

There are a few counts of this clone. The rearrangement uses TRBV29-1 and TRBJ1-4; D perhaps matches TRBD1 (5 bases). This CDR3 comprises 13 residues. The germline V gene has CDR1 SQVTM and CDR2 ANQGSEA. V lost 5 bases, J lost 5 bases, and 12 bases lay in between. Here the CDR3 reads CSVRQGGNEKLFF. The CDR3 bases are TGCAGCGTTAGGCAGGGAGGGAATGAAAAACTGTTTTTT.